This TCR beta chain was documented in a study of radiation and T cells in renal cell carcinoma. Time point meaning: blood 4 weeks post-SBRT, at nephrectomy. The treatment denotes: 15 Gy SBRT to primary tumor, nephrectomy 4 weeks later. This table comes from immunoSEQ multiplex PCR, and its TCRdb copy is limited to in-frame clones, with some not included. The table includes roughly 100,000 clones, 70% to 85% detected once. Germline lookup yields CDR1 SNHLY and CDR2 FYNNEI. The germline V and J ends were trimmed by 4 bases and 9 bases, with 16 bases remaining between them. This CDR3 comprises 14 residues.

The chain carries TRBV2 and TRBJ2-1, with D perhaps TRBD2 (6 bases). Sample: blood, taken from a patient whose treatment included radiotherapy and nephrectomy. This sequence originates from a man in his 60s with renal cell carcinoma. CDR3 sequence: CASSVTQLGGEQFF. CDR3 bases: TGTGCCAGCAGTGTTACCCAATTGGGGGGTGAGCAGTTCTTC.